The next 19 T cell receptor beta chains were all read from a single sample in a study of regulatory T cells in long-lasting Graves disease. Time point noted: persistent/refractory GD, antithyroid drugs over 5 years with positive TRAb. Extracted RNA from PBMCs served as the source of the TCR library. Arm-PCR with iRepertoire HTBI primers amplified the CDR3 regions for these TCR beta libraries. TCRdb used MiXCR to reprocess the multiplex PCR reads, holding one entry per CDR3 protein. The profile shows hundreds of thousands of distinct CDR3 sequences, 20% of them singletons. The input for sequencing was peripheral blood mononuclear cells (PBMCs), taken when the disease was refractory, from a patient treated with antithyroid drugs. These receptors all stem from a female donor with Graves disease.

This clonotype was counted many times. The chain couples TRBV12-3 or TRBV12-4 to TRBJ1-1; no reliable D call. The V end lost 4 bases, the J end lost 8 bases, and 11 bases lay between the germline ends. The CDR3 is 12 amino acids. CDR3 sequence (DNA): TGTGCCAGCAGTTGGGCCCGGGAAGAAGCTTTCTTT. Translation gives CASSWAREEAFF.

With respect to this clonotype: A much larger clone sits a single nucleotide away, making a read error possible. CDR3 residues: CASSQERKNAEAFF. The DNA for the CDR3 is TGTGCCAGCAGCCAAGAACGGAAGAACGCTGAAGCTTTCTTT. V and J are TRBV3-1 and TRBJ1-1; D remains unclear. Germline lookup yields CDR1 LGHDT and CDR2 YNNKEL (reference sequence). The CDR3 runs to 14 residues.

The chain couples TRBV14 to TRBJ2-7; no clear D gene. The CDR3 spans 15 residues. In germline, CDR1 is SGHDN, CDR2 FVKESK. V lost 0 bases, J lost 0 bases, and 9 bases lay in between. CDR3 sequence (DNA): TGTGCCAGCAGCCAAGACGCAGGAAGCTCCTACGAGCAGTACTTC. Its protein product is CASSQDAGSSYEQYF.

Concerning this clonotype itself: Mismatch with germline at one junction end may stem from a read error. This chain links TRBV29-1 with TRBJ1-1; TRBD1 matches 7 bases. The germline V gene encodes CDR1 SQVTM and CDR2 ANQGSEA. The CDR3 has 13 amino acids. The CDR3 DNA is TGCAGCGTTCAGGACAGGAAAAACACTGAAACTTTCTTT. Translated: CSVQDRKNTETFF.

Concerning this clonotype: A much larger clone lies a single base off, so this may be a read error. This rearrangement joins TRBV6-4 to TRBJ2-7, with 7 bases that match TRBD2. Germline V gives CDR1 MRHNA, CDR2 SNTAGT. This CDR3 is 13 amino acids long. J lost 1 base, V lost 11 bases, and 8 bases had no gene match. The CDR3 DNA follows: TGTGCCTGCGGCCGGACTAGGTCCTACGAGCAGTACTTC. This encodes CACGRTRSYEQYF.

This clonotype has at least ten counts. V gene TRBV7-9 combines with J gene TRBJ2-5; TRBD2 matches at 11 bases. The CDR3 runs 18 residues. The germline CDR1 and CDR2 sequences are SEHNR and FQNEAQ (reference sequence). J was trimmed by 5 bases and V by 1 base; bases with no gene match: 12. The CDR3 coding sequence is TGTGCCAGCAGCTTAGTGCGTCTAGCGGGAGGTAGTGTCGAGACCCAGTACTTC. Translated, it gives CASSLVRLAGGSVETQYF.

This clonotype was recorded many times. V usage is TRBV3-1 and J usage is TRBJ1-1; D ambiguous. The germline V gene has CDR1 LGHDT and CDR2 YNNKEL (reference sequence). CDR3 length: 17 residues. V lost 0 bases to trimming and J lost 1 base, with 15 bases between them. In DNA form, the CDR3 reads TGTGCCAGCAGCCAAGATATTAATCGGGCCTGGAACACTGAAGCTTTCTTT. Translating gives CASSQDINRAWNTEAFF.

As concerns this clonotype: A much larger clone lies a single base off, so this may be a read error. The conserved final phenylalanine or tryptophan is absent from the CDR3, which likely points to a read error. The chain uses TRBV28 and TRBJ1-6; D is unclear. Germline CDR1 reads MDHEN; CDR2 reads SYDVKM. The CDR3 runs to 17 residues. V was pared by 3 bases and J by 0 bases, with 12 bases between. CDR3 protein: CASSFYDTSSYNSPLHL. The CDR3 DNA reads as TGTGCCAGCAGTTTCTACGACACTAGCTCCTATAATTCACCCCTCCACCTT.

The CDR3 here is CASSPGTFGYEQYF. The DNA of the CDR3 is TGTGCCAGCAGCCCCGGGACATTCGGCTACGAGCAGTACTTC. The V call is TRBV7-2, the J call TRBJ2-7, with D perhaps TRBD1 (6 bases). Germline V gene lookup returns CDR1 SGHTA and CDR2 FQGNSA. The CDR3 loop spans 14 amino acids. V dropped 5 bases and J dropped 3 bases, with 14 bases sitting between them.

With regard to this clonotype: A read error may explain this, as a much larger clone is one base away. The CDR3 carries no conserved terminal phenylalanine or tryptophan, so it likely arises from a read error. This rearrangement joins TRBV7-9 to TRBJ2-5; TRBD2 is a possible D gene (5 bases). V gave up 5 bases and J gave up 3 bases, with 7 bases separating them. This CDR3 has 12 amino acids. The germline V gene has CDR1 SEHNR and CDR2 FQNEAQ (reference sequence). CDR3 sequence reads: CASSRGKETQYL. In DNA form, the CDR3 reads TGTGCCAGCAGCCGAGGGAAAGAGACCCAGTACCTC.

This clonotype came up a few times. CDR3 region: CASSQGPATSYEQYF. In DNA form, the CDR3 reads TGCGCCAGCAGCCAAGGCCCGGCCACCTCCTACGAGCAGTACTTC. The gene calls are TRBV4-1 and TRBJ2-7; D gene unclear. The germline V gene encodes CDR1 MGHRA and CDR2 YSYEKL. The CDR3 covers 15 residues. V gave up 1 base and J gave up 0 bases, with 10 bases separating them.

This clonotype appeared many times. This chain links TRBV28 with TRBJ2-5; no clear D gene. This CDR3 contains 14 residues. Germline lookup yields CDR1 MDHEN and CDR2 SYDVKM. The ends were cut back, 6 bases at V and 3 bases at J, with 14 bases in the middle. In DNA form, the CDR3 reads TGTGCCAGCAGCCAAGACGGGCCCGAAGAGACCCAGTACTTC. It codes for CASSQDGPEETQYF.

The chain combines TRBV3-1 with TRBJ2-2, with D uncertain. Trimming cost V 3 bases and J 6 bases, with 5 bases left between them. CDR1 is LGHDT, CDR2 YNNKEL, per germline (reference sequence). The CDR3 spans 12 residues. The CDR3 region has the DNA TGTGCCAGCAGCCAGTTGGCCGGGGAGCTGTTTTTT. Amino acid sequence: CASSQLAGELFF.

Ten or more counts support this clonotype. The V call is TRBV3-1, the J call TRBJ2-5; TRBD2 matches at 8 bases. CDR1 and CDR2 (germline): LGHDT, YNNKEL (reference sequence). The trim removed 1 base at V and 4 bases at J, leaving 2 bases unmatched. The CDR3 runs to 14 residues. The CDR3 DNA sequence: TGTGCCAGCAGCCAAGGGACTAGCCGAGAGACCCAGTACTTC. Encoded protein: CASSQGTSRETQYF.

This clonotype appeared many times. This chain uses TRBV28 with TRBJ1-6; tentatively, D is TRBD1 (5 bases). The CDR3 spans 15 residues. From germline, CDR1 is MDHEN and CDR2 SYDVKM. V gave up 1 base and J gave up 7 bases, with 11 bases separating them. CDR3 nucleotide sequence: TGTGCCAGCAGTTTATTACGGGGGGGGAATTCACCCCTCCACTTT. Translating it yields CASSLLRGGNSPLHF.

Worth noting for this clonotype: A read error is possible here, since a much larger clone lies one base away. The J gene is TRBJ2-7, the V gene TRBV6-1, with 8 bases lining up with TRBD2. V dropped 8 bases and J dropped 3; count of bases not matched to a gene: 6. This CDR3 is 13 amino acids long. Germline CDR1 and CDR2: MNHNS and SASEGT. CDR3 nucleotides: TGTGCCAGCGGAGGCGGGGGGCTCTACGAGCAGTACTTC. It specifies CASGGGGLYEQYF.

The gene calls are TRBV27 and TRBJ2-7, with D perhaps TRBD1 or TRBD2 (5 bases each). The CDR3 runs 14 residues. In germline, CDR1 is MNHEY, CDR2 SMNVEV (reference sequence). V was trimmed by 5 bases and J by 0 bases, leaving 11 bases between them. The CDR3 DNA is TGTGCCAGCAGTAAAGGTGGGGGCTCCTACGAGCAGTACTTC. Translation: CASSKGGGSYEQYF.

This clonotype was found a few times. The chain carries TRBV7-9 and TRBJ1-1, with a possible D match to TRBD1 (6 bases). Germline CDR1 and CDR2: SEHNR and FQNEAQ (reference sequence). This CDR3 has 20 residues. Between the trimmed V and J ends, which lost 2 bases and 1 base, there was a span of 26 bases. CDR3 protein: CASSLHKWGQSADQNTEAFF. The DNA of the CDR3 is TGTGCCAGCAGCTTACATAAGTGGGGGCAGTCGGCTGACCAGAACACTGAAGCTTTCTTT.

This clonotype was detected ten times or more. The rearrangement joins TRBV7-9 to TRBJ2-5, with a tentative D call TRBD2 (6 bases). Trimming removed 6 bases from V and 5 bases from J, with 10 bases in between. The CDR3 is 12 residues long. Germline lookup yields CDR1 SEHNR and CDR2 FQNEAQ (reference sequence). CDR3 loop: CASRRGVETQYF. DNA for the CDR3: TGTGCCAGCAGGCGGGGTGTTGAGACCCAGTACTTC.